Sequencing of this T cell receptor (beta chain) was carried out in a study of T cell repertoires in cytomegalovirus infection. For the study at large: In public TCR beta signatures, there were indications of both CMV infection and matching HLA type.

One entry per CDR3 protein, called by TCRdb with MiXCR from the reads. The data contain 170,000 or so distinct CDR3 sequences, 13% to 15% of them singletons. This clonotype showed up many times. Its antigen remains unidentified. General study points: Totalled public TCR beta family frequency picked out people who carried CMV plus the relevant HLA. HLA-C-restricted CMV-specific TCR beta clonotypes prevailed in the ex vivo response.

Between the trimmed V and J ends, which lost 6 bases and 7 bases, there was a span of 16 bases. CDR3 length: 14 residues. The V gene's germline CDR1 is MDHEN and CDR2 SYDVKM. This TCR came from a human donor in good health (CMV status not recorded). Some clones in this sample may be carry-over from other donors' samples. The chain uses TRBV28 and TRBJ1-5; TRBD1 is a possible D gene (5 bases). The sample taken for sequencing was PBMCs. CDR3 bases: TGTGCCAGCAGGGACATCAATATAAACCAGCCCCAGCATTTT. Protein sequence: CASRDININQPQHF.